One sample yielded the 32 T cell receptor beta chains listed below, sequenced in a study of cytomegalovirus exposure and HLA in healthy donors. PCR involved 60 Vbeta and 13 Jbeta primers. Using immunoSEQ multiplex PCR, the repertoire was profiled, and TCRdb retains in-frame clones only, with some absent. The repertoire includes about 110,000 clones, 60% to 80% of them detected once, and roughly 2.3% sits in the top ten. The sequenced material came from PBMCs. The receptor source for this set is a man between 18 and 35 years old in good health and CMV-seronegative.

This clone was observed a handful of times. The genes are TRBV27 and TRBJ1-4; D remains ambiguous. Germline loops: CDR1 MNHEY, CDR2 SMNVEV (reference sequence). V was cut by 3 bases and J by 3 bases, with 5 bases left in between. The CDR3 has 13 residues. This chain's CDR3 is CASSLRANEKLFF. The CDR3 nucleotides are TGTGCCAGCAGTTTGAGGGCTAATGAAAAACTGTTTTTT.

The V gene is TRBV7-9, the J gene TRBJ1-2, with 10 bases lining up with TRBD1. This CDR3 region has 13 residues. Germline V CDR1 and CDR2: SEHNR, FQNEAQ (reference sequence). V lost 8 bases, J lost 4 bases, and 4 bases stayed unmatched. The DNA for the CDR3 is TGTGCCAGCGCGACAGGGGGCGGCTATGGCTACACCTTC. This translates into CASATGGGYGYTF.

The chain uses TRBV25-1 and TRBJ2-6; D unresolved. V lost 4 bases and J 4 bases, leaving 11 bases between the germline ends. This CDR3 contains 15 residues. CDR1 and CDR2 (germline): MGHDK, SYGVNS. CDR3 residues: CASSARGTGANVLTF. CDR3 DNA: TGTGCCAGCAGTGCCCGCGGAACCGGGGCCAACGTCCTGACTTTC.

J is TRBJ2-5 and V is TRBV5-1, with TRBD1 matching 9 bases. CDR3 size: 15 residues. V lost 3 bases and J lost 7; bases outside the gene matches: 10. Germline CDR1 reads SGHRS; CDR2 reads YFSETQ. CDR3 in amino acids: CASSYDRGGRGTQYF. CDR3 sequence (DNA): TGCGCCAGCAGCTATGACAGGGGGGGAAGAGGGACCCAGTACTTC.

This chain links TRBV9 with TRBJ2-7; TRBD2 aligns across 15 bases. This CDR3 is built from 16 residues. Per germline, CDR1 SGDLS and CDR2 YYNGEE. The V and J ends lost 0 bases and 2 bases, in that order; junction bases with no gene match: 0. CDR3 region: CASSVGTSGGAYEQYF. The CDR3 region has the DNA TGTGCCAGCAGCGTAGGGACTAGCGGGGGGGCCTACGAGCAGTACTTC.

The V call is TRBV6-5, the J call TRBJ2-3, with 11 bases lining up with TRBD2. CDR1 and CDR2 (germline): MNHEY, SVGAGI. This CDR3 contains 14 residues. J gave up 1 base and V 7 bases, and 1 base lay outside the gene matches. The chain's CDR3 is CASKTSGGTDTQYF. CDR3 in DNA: TGTGCCAGCAAGACTAGCGGGGGCACAGATACGCAGTATTTT.

The gene calls are TRBV28 and TRBJ1-2; 7 bases line up with TRBD1. The germline V gene encodes CDR1 MDHEN and CDR2 SYDVKM. The CDR3 is 14 amino acids. J gave up 7 bases and V 4 bases, and 9 bases lay outside the gene matches. This CDR3 reads CASSSWGTEGGYTF. In DNA, the CDR3 is TGTGCCAGCAGTTCCTGGGGGACAGAGGGTGGCTACACCTTC.

This clone was observed once. The V and J genes are TRBV25-1 and TRBJ1-2; a possible D gene is TRBD1 (5 bases). The length of the CDR3 is 14 residues. V shed 2 bases and J shed 3 bases, with 10 bases lying between them. The germline V gene has CDR1 MGHDK and CDR2 SYGVNS. The CDR3 DNA sequence: TGTGCCAGCAGTGAAGGGGGGGGTTACTATGGCTACACCTTC. As protein: CASSEGGGYYGYTF.

The gene calls are TRBV23-1 and TRBJ1-5; perhaps TRBD1 as D (5 bases). TRBV23-1 is identified as an open reading frame with a role that is uncertain. The CDR3 has 13 residues. Trimming took 1 base from V and 7 from J, leaving 8 bases between them. CDR3 in DNA: TGCGCCAGCAGTCAATGTTACAGGCAGCCCCAGCATTTT. Residues: CASSQCYRQPQHF.

This clone was observed a handful of times. V is TRBV6-5 and J is TRBJ2-7; a possible D gene is TRBD2 (5 bases). The germline V and J ends were trimmed by 8 bases and 7 bases, with 12 bases remaining between them. This CDR3 has 11 residues. Germline V gene lookup returns CDR1 MNHEY and CDR2 SVGAGI. The CDR3, as DNA: TGTGCCAGCGCAGTCCCGGGGGAGCAGTACTTC. Residues: CASAVPGEQYF.

The rearrangement links TRBV9 to TRBJ1-2; D is uncertain. V lost 0 bases, J lost 6 bases, and 15 bases lay in between. Germline V gene data show CDR1 as SGDLS and CDR2 as YYNGEE. The CDR3 spans 15 residues. CDR3 DNA: TGTGCCAGCAGCGTAGACGGGTCCCCCGGCGATGGCTACACCTTC. This sequence encodes CASSVDGSPGDGYTF. The full variable domain, with the rest looked up from reference TRBV9 and TRBJ1-2, is DSGVTQTPKHLITATGQRVTLRCSPRSGDLSVYWYQQSLDQGLQFLIQYYNGEERAKGNILERFSAQQFPDLHSELNLSSLELGDSALYFCASSVDGSPGDGYTFGSGTRLTVV.

The genes are TRBV4-1 and TRBJ2-3; no reliable D call. CDR1 is MGHRA and CDR2 is YSYEKL in the germline V gene. V lost 0 bases, J lost 2 bases, and 9 bases lay in between. This CDR3 comprises 15 residues. CDR3 residues: CASSQDTWATDTQYF. Here the CDR3 DNA reads TGCGCCAGCAGCCAAGATACGTGGGCCACAGATACGCAGTATTTT.

This rearrangement joins TRBV5-4 to TRBJ2-2; possible D gene TRBD2, 7 bases. Trimming shortened V by 4 bases and J by 1 base, and 11 bases separated the two germline ends. From germline, CDR1 is SGHNT and CDR2 YYREEE (reference sequence). This CDR3 has 15 amino acids. CDR3 protein: CASSRGGQNTGELFF. DNA for the CDR3: TGTGCCAGCAGCCGCGGGGGCCAGAACACCGGGGAGCTGTTTTTT.

The chain combines TRBV6-6 with TRBJ2-1; 7 positions agree with TRBD2. The CDR3 has 15 amino acids. Germline values: CDR1 MNHNY, CDR2 SVGAGI (reference sequence). V lost 6 bases to trimming and J lost 9 bases; unmatched junction nucleotides: 14. The CDR3 protein is CASRPTSEIKVEQFF. The CDR3, as DNA: TGTGCCAGCAGACCTACTAGCGAGATAAAGGTTGAGCAGTTCTTC.

The V gene is TRBV6-5, the J gene TRBJ1-3, with 7 bases matching TRBD1. The CDR3 contains 14 residues. V shed 6 bases and J 2 bases; nucleotides not matched to a gene: 4. Germline-derived CDR1 and CDR2 are MNHEY and SVGAGI. DNA of the CDR3: TGTGCCAGCAGACGAGGGGGCCCTGGAAACACCATATATTTT. Translation gives CASRRGGPGNTIYF.

V gene TRBV9 combines with J gene TRBJ1-1, with 8 bases that match TRBD1. The CDR3 runs to 13 residues. Germline CDR1 SGDLS, CDR2 YYNGEE. The V and J ends lost 4 bases and 6 bases, in that order; junction bases with no gene match: 5. The CDR3 loop is CASSSQGGAEAFF. For the CDR3, the DNA is TGTGCCAGCAGCTCACAGGGGGGGGCTGAAGCTTTCTTT.

The chain uses TRBV5-4 and TRBJ1-4; 8 positions agree with TRBD1. CDR1 and CDR2 from the germline V gene are SGHNT and YYREEE (reference sequence). This CDR3 region has 15 residues. V trimming: 5 bases; J trimming: 5 bases; junction bases outside the gene matches: 8. CDR3 amino acids: CASSSGTGRNEKLFF. The CDR3 bases are TGTGCCAGCAGTTCAGGGACAGGACGAAATGAAAAACTGTTTTTT.

This clone has just a few counts. Here the CDR3 DNA reads TGTGCCATCAGTGAGTCGTGGAGTTCCCTCAATCAGCCCCAGCATTTT. It translates to CAISESWSSLNQPQHF. The V and J genes are TRBV10-3 and TRBJ1-5; D uncertain. Germline CDR1 and CDR2: ENHRY and SYGVKD. The CDR3 spans 16 residues. Between the trimmed V and J ends, which lost 0 bases and 3 bases, there was a span of 12 bases.

The chain is built from TRBV5-1 and TRBJ2-7, with D hard to call. With 2 bases removed from V and 3 bases from J, the gap between germline ends came to 9 bases. From germline, CDR1 is SGHRS and CDR2 YFSETQ. The CDR3 extends over 13 amino acids. The CDR3 spells CASSLELIYEQYF. CDR3 DNA sequence: TGCGCCAGCAGCTTAGAACTTATCTACGAGCAGTACTTC.

The sample holds a few counts of this clone. The germline gene is not matched at one end of the junction; a read error may be the cause. J is TRBJ1-2 and V is TRBV7-3; maybe TRBD1 (5 bases). CDR3 size: 13 residues. Per germline, CDR1 SGHTA and CDR2 FQGTGA. CDR3 sequence reads: CASSLDSSYGYPF. The CDR3 DNA reads TGTGCCAGCAGCCTTGACAGTAGCTATGGCTACCCCTTC.

The chain recombines TRBV19 with TRBJ2-7, with TRBD1 matching over 10 bases. In germline, CDR1 is LNHDA, CDR2 SQIVND (reference sequence). The V gene end was trimmed by 5 bases and the J gene end by 4 bases; junction bases not matched to a gene: 2. The CDR3 is made up of 13 amino acids. This chain's CDR3 is CASSRQGAYEQYF. As DNA, the CDR3 is TGTGCCAGTAGTCGACAGGGGGCTTACGAGCAGTACTTC.

J is TRBJ2-1 and V is TRBV2, with 10 bases that match TRBD1. Germline trimming cut 6 bases from V and 2 bases from J; bases unmatched to any gene: 4. The CDR3 contains 15 residues. The germline V gene encodes CDR1 SNHLY and CDR2 FYNNEI. CDR3 DNA: TGTGCCAGCAGGCCAGGGACAGGGGCCTACAATGAGCAGTTCTTC. It is translated as CASRPGTGAYNEQFF. The full variable domain, rest sourced from reference TRBV2 and TRBJ2-1, is EPEVTQTPSHQVTQMGQEVILRCVPISNHLYFYWYRQILGQKVEFLVSFYNNEISEKSEIFDDQFSVERPDGSNFTLKIRSTKLEDSAMYFCASRPGTGAYNEQFFGPGTRLTVL.

The V and J genes are TRBV6-5 and TRBJ2-5, with 13 bases lining up with TRBD2. V gave up 2 bases and J gave up 5 bases; unmatched junction bases: 2. CDR3 length: 15 residues. In germline, CDR1 is MNHEY, CDR2 SVGAGI. DNA for the CDR3: TGTGCCAGCAGTTACACTAGCGGGGGGGCCGAGACCCAGTACTTC. Its translation is CASSYTSGGAETQYF.

This chain uses TRBV7-3 with TRBJ1-1; 11 bases align to TRBD1. The CDR3 sequence is 13 residues long. V was clipped by 9 bases and J by 4 bases; unmatched bases: 4. CDR1 is SGHTA, CDR2 FQGTGA, per germline. CDR3 loop: CASGQGAGTEAFF. The CDR3, as DNA: TGTGCCAGTGGACAGGGGGCCGGCACTGAAGCTTTCTTT.

This clone was detected only a few times. The genes are TRBV10-3 and TRBJ2-1, with 9 nucleotides matching TRBD1. The V gene end was trimmed by 2 bases and the J gene end by 0 bases; junction bases not matched to a gene: 2. The germline gives CDR1 ENHRY, CDR2 SYGVKD. There are 16 residues in the CDR3. In nucleotides, the CDR3 is TGTGCCATCAGTGAGCCACAGGGGGCCTCCTACAATGAGCAGTTCTTC. Its translation: CAISEPQGASYNEQFF.

The chain combines TRBV9 with TRBJ2-3; 8 bases fit TRBD2. The germline gives CDR1 SGDLS, CDR2 YYNGEE. This CDR3 spans 16 amino acids. V dropped 2 bases and J dropped 2; count of bases not matched to a gene: 7. CDR3 sequence: CASSVEAGGDTDTQYF. The CDR3 nucleotides are TGTGCCAGCAGCGTTGAGGCGGGGGGAGACACAGATACGCAGTATTTT. Variable domain in full (rest from reference TRBV9 and TRBJ2-3): DSGVTQTPKHLITATGQRVTLRCSPRSGDLSVYWYQQSLDQGLQFLIQYYNGEERAKGNILERFSAQQFPDLHSELNLSSLELGDSALYFCASSVEAGGDTDTQYFGPGTRLTVL.

This rearrangement joins TRBV5-4 to TRBJ2-2; 10 nucleotides line up with TRBD1. Germline assignment: CDR1 SGHNT and CDR2 YYREEE (reference sequence). CDR3 length: 16 residues. V gave up 4 bases and J gave up 5 bases; unmatched junction bases: 8. For the CDR3, the DNA is TGTGCCAGCAGCAAACCGGGACAGGGGATAACCGGGGAGCTGTTTTTT. It specifies CASSKPGQGITGELFF. Combining the CDR3 with reference TRBV5-4 and TRBJ2-2 gives the whole variable domain ETGVTQSPTHLIKTRGQQVTLRCSSQSGHNTVSWYQQALGQGPQFIFQYYREEENGRGNFPPRFSGLQFPNYSSELNVNALELDDSALYLCASSKPGQGITGELFFGEGSRLTVL.

This rearrangement joins TRBV9 to TRBJ2-5, with D possibly being TRBD1 (6 bases). In germline, CDR1 is SGDLS, CDR2 YYNGEE. V was cut by 0 bases and J by 0 bases, with 6 bases left in between. The CDR3 loop spans 14 amino acids. The CDR3 nucleotides read TGTGCCAGCAGCGTAGGACAGGACCAAGAGACCCAGTACTTC. This sequence encodes CASSVGQDQETQYF. Full variable domain (missing parts from reference TRBV9 and TRBJ2-5): DSGVTQTPKHLITATGQRVTLRCSPRSGDLSVYWYQQSLDQGLQFLIQYYNGEERAKGNILERFSAQQFPDLHSELNLSSLELGDSALYFCASSVGQDQETQYFGPGTRLLVL.

This clone was observed a few times. V usage is TRBV7-2 and J usage is TRBJ2-5; D gene unclear. The CDR3 loop spans 17 amino acids. V shed 2 bases and J shed 2 bases, with 18 bases lying between them. Germline V lookup: CDR1 SGHTA, CDR2 FQGNSA. The CDR3 DNA is TGTGCCAGCAGCTTACGAGGCCCAAGCCCGGCACAAGAGACCCAGTACTTC. Translated: CASSLRGPSPAQETQYF. The full variable domain, in which reference TRBV7-2 and TRBJ2-5 provide the parts outside the CDR3, is GAGVSQSPSNKVTEKGKDVELRCDPISGHTALYWYRQSLGQGLEFLIYFQGNSAPDKSGLPSDRFSAERTGGSVSTLTIQRTQQEDSAVYLCASSLRGPSPAQETQYFGPGTRLLVL.

The chain links TRBV4-3 to TRBJ2-3; 9 bases align to TRBD2. V lost 0 bases, J lost 4 bases, and 8 bases stayed unmatched. CDR1 and CDR2 (germline): LGHNA, YSLEER. The CDR3 totals 17 residues. The DNA for the CDR3 is TGCGCCAGCAGCCAAGATGGCGGGGGGGCCATCGCAGATACGCAGTATTTT. This gives the protein CASSQDGGGAIADTQYF.

In this sample, this clone turned up a few times. The chain carries TRBV2 and TRBJ1-1, with TRBD1 matching over 7 bases. This CDR3 region has 14 residues. The germline V gene has CDR1 SNHLY and CDR2 FYNNEI. V shed 6 bases and J 0 bases; nucleotides not matched to a gene: 4. The CDR3 sequence: CASRGDRVNTEAFF. CDR3 nucleotides: TGTGCCAGCAGGGGGGACAGAGTGAACACTGAAGCTTTCTTT.

The chain uses TRBV10-3 and TRBJ2-1; 15 bases fit TRBD2. The length of the CDR3 is 16 residues. The germline gives CDR1 ENHRY, CDR2 SYGVKD. V lost 7 bases and J lost 7; bases outside the gene matches: 8. In DNA form, the CDR3 reads TGTGCCATCAAAGTCGGGACTAGCGGGGGGCAGAATGAGCAGTTCTTC. This translates into CAIKVGTSGGQNEQFF.